The 9 T cell receptor beta chains in this list originate from one sample, sequenced in a study of human T cells and chemical hapten exposure. TCRdb independently ran MiXCR on the 5' RACE reads; one entry per CDR3 protein. The sample lists 120,000 to 150,000 distinct CDR3 sequences, 4.1% occurring once. From whole blood left unfractionated, total RNA was extracted. The source of these receptors is a female donor in good health.

The chain is built from TRBV7-2 and TRBJ1-2; D is undetermined. V gave up 2 bases and J gave up 6 bases, with 13 bases separating them. From germline, CDR1 is SGHTA and CDR2 FQGNSA. This CDR3 contains 14 residues. The DNA of the CDR3 is TGTGCCAGCAGCTTACTAGGGCAGCGCGATGGCTACACCTTC. It yields the protein CASSLLGQRDGYTF.

This clonotype was seen ten or more times. The chain links TRBV6-6 to TRBJ1-2, with D perhaps matching TRBD1 (6 bases). CDR1 MNHNY and CDR2 SVGAGI come from the germline V gene (reference sequence). The CDR3 totals 17 residues. V was clipped by 5 bases and J by 0 bases, with 19 bases between them. CDR3 sequence (DNA): TGTGCCAGCAGTAAGACAGGATGGGGCACAGCTAACTATGGCTACACCTTC. Translation: CASSKTGWGTANYGYTF.

The V and J genes are TRBV7-9 and TRBJ2-4; no clear D. Germline V gene lookup returns CDR1 SEHNR and CDR2 FQNEAQ (reference sequence). The V end was cut by 1 base, the J end by 1 base, with 14 bases between. The CDR3 length is 17 residues. This CDR3 is CASSLGISAGAKNIQYF. The CDR3 DNA sequence: TGTGCCAGCAGCTTAGGTATCAGCGCTGGGGCCAAAAACATTCAGTACTTC.

In this sample, this clonotype turned up many times. The chain carries TRBV2 and TRBJ1-5, with 8 positions matching TRBD1. There are 14 residues in the CDR3. V trimming: 5 bases; J trimming: 4 bases; junction bases outside the gene matches: 4. Germline CDR1 is SNHLY and CDR2 is FYNNEI. The DNA of the CDR3 is TGTGCCAGCAGTACCCGACAGGGGAATCAGCCCCAGCATTTT. Protein sequence: CASSTRQGNQPQHF.

Ten or more counts support this clonotype. The chain has TRBV5-6 and TRBJ1-2; D unclear. The germline V gene encodes CDR1 SGHDT and CDR2 YYEEEE. This CDR3 has 12 amino acids. The ends were cut back, 0 bases at V and 6 bases at J, with 6 bases in the middle. CDR3 residues: CASSLDSNGYTF. The CDR3 DNA sequence: TGTGCCAGCAGCTTGGACAGTAATGGCTACACCTTC.

At least ten counts were recorded for this clonotype. The rearrangement links TRBV18 to TRBJ1-1; D is unclear. The V gene's germline CDR1 is KGHSH and CDR2 LQKENI. V lost 3 bases to trimming and J lost 3 bases, with 11 bases between them. CDR3 length: 14 amino acids. CDR3 nucleotides: TGTGCCAGCTCACCGGGCGGGTCCTACACTGAAGCTTTCTTT. Translating it yields CASSPGGSYTEAFF.

In its sample, this clonotype was seen many times. This chain connects TRBV27 to TRBJ1-5, with a weak D call TRBD1 (5 bases). V lost 4 bases to trimming and J lost 0 bases, with 10 bases between them. The length of the CDR3 is 15 residues. The germline V gene has CDR1 MNHEY and CDR2 SMNVEV (reference sequence). As DNA, the CDR3 is TGTGCCAGCAGTTACGGGACGGCTAGCAATCAGCCCCAGCATTTT. Protein product: CASSYGTASNQPQHF.

In this sample, this clonotype turned up many times. The chain has TRBV10-3 and TRBJ2-1; D perhaps matches TRBD1 (6 bases). Germline-derived CDR1 and CDR2 are ENHRY and SYGVKD. The CDR3 contains 13 residues. Trimming removed 11 bases from V and 5 bases from J, with 16 bases in between. CDR3 bases: TGTGCCGTCCACCGGGACATCAACAATGAGCAGTTCTTC. It specifies CAVHRDINNEQFF.

This clonotype was seen ten or more times. The V call is TRBV25-1, the J call TRBJ1-1; TRBD1 might be the D (5 bases). The germline V gene encodes CDR1 MGHDK and CDR2 SYGVNS. Trimming stripped 5 bases from V and 6 bases from J, with 7 bases between. The CDR3 sequence is 11 residues long. CDR3 coding DNA: TGTGCCAGCAGTCAACAGGCTGAAGCTTTCTTT. Its translation: CASSQQAEAFF.